The clone carrying this T cell receptor (beta chain) was seen a handful of times. The data were taken from a study of regulatory T cells in long-lasting Graves disease. Libraries of TCR beta came from iRepertoire HTBI primers plus Arm-PCR of CDR3 regions. TCRdb reanalysed the multiplex PCR reads using MiXCR and keeps one entry per CDR3 protein. The sample yields approximately 350,000 distinct CDR3 sequences, around 16% seen once. Time point defined: newly diagnosed GD, antithyroid drugs for less than 3 months. After RNA was extracted from PBMCs, the TCR library was made from it. This sample also appeared in a second study, on T cells in Graves' hyperthyroidism and ophthalmopathy.

The source material was peripheral blood mononuclear cells (PBMCs), sampled at new diagnosis, from a patient treated with antithyroid drugs. The clonotype was recovered from a woman younger than 35 with Graves disease.

The CDR3 bases are TGTGCCAGCACGAGGGACAGGTCTTCTGCGTCCTACAATGAGCAGTTCTTC. Protein product: CASTRDRSSASYNEQFF. This chain links TRBV12-3 or TRBV12-4 with TRBJ2-1; TRBD1 matches 8 bases. The junction had 12 bases not matched to a gene; V was cut back by 7 bases and J by 1 base. The CDR3 extends over 17 amino acids.